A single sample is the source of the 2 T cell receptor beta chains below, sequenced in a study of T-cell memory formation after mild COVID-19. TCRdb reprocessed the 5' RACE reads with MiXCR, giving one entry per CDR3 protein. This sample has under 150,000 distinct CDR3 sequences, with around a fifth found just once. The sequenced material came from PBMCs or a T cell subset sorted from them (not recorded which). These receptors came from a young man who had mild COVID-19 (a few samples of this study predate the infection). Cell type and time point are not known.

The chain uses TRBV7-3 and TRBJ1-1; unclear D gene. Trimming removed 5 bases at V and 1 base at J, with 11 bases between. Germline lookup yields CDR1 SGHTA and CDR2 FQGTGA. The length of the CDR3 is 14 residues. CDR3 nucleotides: TGTGCCAGCAGCAGGCTGGACGGGAACACTGAAGCTTTCTTT. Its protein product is CASSRLDGNTEAFF.

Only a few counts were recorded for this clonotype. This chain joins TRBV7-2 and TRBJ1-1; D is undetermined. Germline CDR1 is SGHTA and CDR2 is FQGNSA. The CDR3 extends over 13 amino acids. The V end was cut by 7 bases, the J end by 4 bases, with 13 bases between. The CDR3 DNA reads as TGTGCCAGCACCCGTAGCAGCTTCACTGAAGCTTTCTTT. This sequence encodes CASTRSSFTEAFF.